This entry describes one TCR beta chain. Antigen unknown. Method: immunoSEQ multiplex PCR; TCRdb's copy keeps in-frame clones and lacks some. The table records roughly 9,800 clones, 63% of them present only once. This record belongs to a study of OX40 agonist ivuxolimab in advanced cancers. Overall study context: Patients' therapy was ivuxolimab, an antibody that acts as an agonist of OX40 (CD134). Dose-escalation cases comprised hepatocellular carcinoma, melanoma, renal cell or head and neck cancer. Patients achieving partial responses numbered three: one hepatocellular carcinoma case and two cutaneous melanoma cases.

Study results and caveats: At 0.1 to 3.0 mg/kg, clonal expansion of CD4+ and CD8+ blood T cells had occurred by week 6.

This receptor was obtained from an adult with an advanced solid tumor such as melanoma, head and neck, liver or kidney cancer. The specimen was CD4+ or CD8+ T cells sorted from blood, collected in a trial of the OX40 agonist ivuxolimab.

The DNA for the CDR3 is TGTGCCAGCAGCGCATCCACAGGGGTGGGTGAGCAGTTCTTC. Its translation: CASSASTGVGEQFF. The chain has TRBV9 and TRBJ2-1; TRBD1 agrees at 7 bases. Looked up from germline, CDR1 is SGDLS and CDR2 is YYNGEE. This CDR3 comprises 14 residues. Trimming at V came to 3 bases and at J to 9 bases, leaving 9 bases not matched to a gene.